These 15 T cell receptor beta chains came from one sample sequenced in a study of blood T cell repertoires in COVID-19. The assay was immunoSEQ multiplex PCR, and TCRdb's table has in-frame clones only and misses some. The table includes approximately 260,000 clones, approximately 80% detected once. Specimen: peripheral blood. Receptors were obtained from a woman in her 40s with active or convalescent COVID-19.

The chain recombines TRBV28 with TRBJ2-5; tentative D call: TRBD2 (6 bases). V was pared by 4 bases and J by 3 bases, with 15 bases between. Per the germline V gene, CDR1 is MDHEN and CDR2 is SYDVKM. There are 15 residues in the CDR3. The CDR3 bases are TGTGCCAGCAGTTCCACGATGGGGGGAAAAGAGACCCAGTACTTC. It yields the protein CASSSTMGGKETQYF.

The J gene is TRBJ1-1, the V gene TRBV18; 7 bases fit TRBD1. CDR1 is KGHSH and CDR2 is LQKENI in the germline V gene. V shed 4 bases and J 4 bases; nucleotides not matched to a gene: 6. This CDR3 spans 14 amino acids. CDR3 DNA: TGTGCCAGCTCACTCCAACAGGGGACCACTGAAGCTTTCTTT. Protein product: CASSLQQGTTEAFF.

This chain uses TRBV18 with TRBJ1-2; D not certain. This CDR3 region has 13 residues. The V end lost 2 bases, the J end lost 1 base, and 5 bases lay between the germline ends. Germline V CDR1 and CDR2: KGHSH, LQKENI. CDR3 bases: TGTGCCAGCTCACCAACATTTAACTATGGCTACACCTTC. It specifies CASSPTFNYGYTF.

CDR3 residues: CASRWTANSYEQYV. The CDR3 DNA sequence: TGTGCCAGCAGATGGACAGCGAACTCCTACGAGCAGTACGTC. The rearrangement joins TRBV2 to TRBJ2-7; a possible D gene is TRBD1 (6 bases). V was trimmed by 6 bases and J by 0 bases, leaving 12 bases between them. Germline loops: CDR1 SNHLY, CDR2 FYNNEI. The CDR3 runs to 14 residues.

V usage is TRBV5-1 and J usage is TRBJ2-3, with a tentative D call TRBD1 (6 bases). The germline V and J ends were trimmed by 4 bases and 4 bases, with 13 bases remaining between them. CDR1 is SGHRS, CDR2 YFSETQ, per germline. The CDR3 contains 14 residues. The CDR3 region is CASSDPTGPDTQYF. The CDR3 DNA follows: TGCGCCAGCAGCGACCCGACAGGTCCAGATACGCAGTATTTT.

This clone has a count of ten or more. V usage is TRBV5-1 and J usage is TRBJ1-1; the D is unclear. Per the germline V gene, CDR1 is SGHRS and CDR2 is YFSETQ. The V end was cut by 1 base, the J end by 7 bases, with 8 bases between. This CDR3 has 12 residues. The CDR3 nucleotides read TGCGCCAGCAGCTTGACGGCGGATGAAGCTTTCTTT. Amino acid sequence: CASSLTADEAFF. Looking up the rest from reference TRBV5-1 and TRBJ1-1 gives the full variable domain: KAGVTQTPRYLIKTRGQQVTLSCSPISGHRSVSWYQQTPGQGLQFLFEYFSETQRNKGNFPGRFSGRQFSNSRSEMNVSTLELGDSALYLCASSLTADEAFFGQGTRLTVV.

The chain has TRBV10-1 and TRBJ2-5; 11 nucleotides agree with TRBD2. The CDR3 totals 18 residues. CDR1 WNHNN and CDR2 SYGVQD come from the germline V gene (reference sequence). The V and J ends lost 1 base and 2 bases, in that order; junction bases with no gene match: 9. CDR3 sequence (DNA): TGCGCCAGCAGTGAGTTAGGTCCTAGCGGGGGGCGTCAAGAGACCCAGTACTTC. It yields the protein CASSELGPSGGRQETQYF.

The gene calls are TRBV11-3 and TRBJ2-1; D might be TRBD2 (6 bases). This CDR3 spans 16 amino acids. Germline V gives CDR1 SGHNT, CDR2 YENEEA. Deletions cut 3 bases from V and 3 bases from J, with 15 bases between. CDR3 residues: CASSFFSGGSYNEQFF. CDR3 sequence (DNA): TGTGCCAGCAGCTTTTTTTCTGGAGGGAGCTACAATGAGCAGTTCTTC. Looking up the rest from reference TRBV11-3 and TRBJ2-1 gives the full variable domain: EAGVVQSPRYKIIEKKQPVAFWCNPISGHNTLYWYLQNLGQGPELLIRYENEEAVDDSQLPKDRFSAERLKGVDSTLKIQPAELGDSAVYLCASSFFSGGSYNEQFFGPGTRLTVL.

The chain carries TRBV6-5 and TRBJ1-1; maybe TRBD1 (5 bases). V dropped 2 bases and J dropped 6 bases, with 10 bases sitting between them. Germline-derived CDR1 and CDR2 are MNHEY and SVGAGI. The CDR3 is 13 amino acids. Here the CDR3 reads CASSYGGEAEAFF. CDR3 sequence (DNA): TGTGCCAGCAGTTACGGGGGGGAGGCTGAAGCTTTCTTT.

J is TRBJ1-5 and V is TRBV28; D might be TRBD1 (5 bases). This CDR3 is built from 16 residues. V was trimmed by 5 bases and J by 0 bases, leaving 14 bases between them. CDR1 and CDR2 (germline): MDHEN, SYDVKM. The CDR3 DNA follows: TGTGCCAGCAGTCCCGGGGGGAGGGATAGCAATCAGCCCCAGCATTTT. Encoded protein: CASSPGGRDSNQPQHF.

As concerns this clone: Different DNA sequences within this sample yield the same CDR3. This rearrangement joins TRBV7-9 to TRBJ1-5; D may be TRBD1 (5 bases). The CDR3 runs to 11 residues. Deletions cut 11 bases from V and 5 bases from J, with 10 bases between. Germline-derived CDR1 and CDR2 are SEHNR and FQNEAQ (reference sequence). This chain's CDR3 is CASGVDQPQHF. CDR3 nucleotide sequence: TGTGCCTCGGGGGTCGATCAGCCCCAGCATTTT.

This clone occurred a few times. The chain recombines TRBV28 with TRBJ1-2; D ambiguous. Germline V gene sequence: CDR1 MDHEN, CDR2 SYDVKM. The V end lost 2 bases, the J end lost 4 bases, and 8 bases lay between the germline ends. CDR3 size: 13 residues. This CDR3 reads CASSLAAAYGYTF. In nucleotides, the CDR3 is TGTGCCAGCAGTTTAGCGGCTGCCTATGGCTACACCTTC.

The J gene is TRBJ1-4, the V gene TRBV6-2 or TRBV6-3; D is undetermined. Trimming cost V 4 bases and J 14 bases, with 17 bases left between them. Germline V lookup: CDR1 MNHEY, CDR2 SVGEGT. The CDR3 loop spans 13 amino acids. CDR3 amino acids: CASSLSEAGRLFF. CDR3 DNA sequence: TGTGCCAGCAGTTTATCGGAGGCCGGGAGGCTGTTTTTT.

The CDR3 protein is CASSFSLAYSSYEQYF. In DNA form, the CDR3 reads TGTGCCAGCAGTTTCTCCCTAGCCTATAGCTCCTACGAGCAGTACTTC. The J gene is TRBJ2-7, the V gene TRBV27; D is possibly TRBD2 (5 bases). With 3 bases removed from V and 0 bases from J, the gap between germline ends came to 15 bases. CDR1 is MNHEY, CDR2 SMNVEV, per germline (reference sequence). The CDR3 spans 16 residues.

The chain uses TRBV7-3 and TRBJ2-1, with TRBD1 matching 7 bases. This CDR3 region has 16 residues. V trimming: 5 bases; J trimming: 2 bases; junction bases outside the gene matches: 9. The germline CDR1 and CDR2 sequences are SGHTA and FQGTGA. CDR3: CASSPRGQRTYNEQFF. CDR3 nucleotide sequence: TGTGCCAGCAGCCCCCGGGGACAGAGGACCTACAATGAGCAGTTCTTC.